Presented here are 30 T cell receptor beta chains from one specimen sequenced in a study of blood T cell repertoires in COVID-19. The repertoire was sequenced with immunoSEQ multiplex PCR; TCRdb's copy has only in-frame clones and lacks some. Of 100,000 to 140,000 clones in the sample, approximately 80% were seen once. Material: peripheral blood. The receptors come from a man between 70 and 80 years old with acute or convalescent COVID-19.

The V and J genes are TRBV5-1 and TRBJ2-7; tentative D call: TRBD1 (5 bases). The CDR3 totals 14 residues. The germline V gene has CDR1 SGHRS and CDR2 YFSETQ. V dropped 2 bases and J dropped 2 bases, with 11 bases sitting between them. CDR3 sequence: CASSLGGATYEQYF. CDR3 bases: TGCGCCAGCAGCTTAGGTGGGGCTACCTACGAGCAGTACTTC.

The chain couples TRBV14 to TRBJ1-5; 8 bases are shared with TRBD1. The CDR3 length is 13 residues. Germline CDR1 reads SGHDN; CDR2 reads FVKESK. V was pared by 6 bases and J by 4 bases, with 2 bases of the junction left unmatched. The CDR3 sequence is CASSRTGNQPQHF. As DNA, the CDR3 is TGTGCCAGCAGTCGGACAGGGAATCAGCCCCAGCATTTT.

The J gene is TRBJ2-7, the V gene TRBV19; 7 bases align to TRBD1. Unmatched junction bases numbered 10, after V lost 5 bases and J lost 9 bases. The CDR3 has 13 residues. Germline V gene sequence: CDR1 LNHDA, CDR2 SQIVND (reference sequence). CDR3 bases: TGTGCCAGTAGTCCGGCACAGGGGAGCGGGCAGTACTTC. Translated, it gives CASSPAQGSGQYF.

The chain is built from TRBV10-3 and TRBJ2-7; TRBD2 might be the D (5 bases). The CDR3 has 16 residues. V was shortened by 7 bases and J by 2 bases, with 21 bases between the two germline ends. Germline-derived CDR1 and CDR2 are ENHRY and SYGVKD. The CDR3 loop is CAITEEAYTTAYEQYF. In DNA form, the CDR3 reads TGTGCCATCACCGAGGAGGCGTATACAACTGCCTACGAGCAGTACTTC.

V usage is TRBV19 and J usage is TRBJ1-2; TRBD1 matches 7 bases. The germline V gene has CDR1 LNHDA and CDR2 SQIVND (reference sequence). V lost 5 bases and J lost 1; bases outside the gene matches: 7. The CDR3 has 15 amino acids. CDR3 loop: CASSPGTEDNYGYTF. CDR3 coding DNA: TGTGCCAGTAGTCCCGGGACAGAAGATAACTATGGCTACACCTTC.

The chain couples TRBV6-5 to TRBJ2-7, with 8 nucleotides matching TRBD1. The V segment lost 6 bases and the J segment 7 bases; nucleotides outside the gene matches: 8. The CDR3 sequence is 13 residues long. Germline V gene lookup returns CDR1 MNHEY and CDR2 SVGAGI. As DNA, the CDR3 is TGTGCCAGCAGCCAACGGACAGGGCGGGAGCAGTACTTC. Amino acids: CASSQRTGREQYF.

CDR3 nucleotide sequence: TGTGCCAGCAGTTCTCCGGGGGGTGCGGCAGATACGCAGTATTTT. Translation: CASSSPGGAADTQYF. The chain uses TRBV28 and TRBJ2-3; 7 bases agree with TRBD2. This CDR3 is 15 amino acids long. With 4 bases clipped from V and 4 bases from J, the junction kept 8 bases outside the gene matches. Germline V gene sequence: CDR1 MDHEN, CDR2 SYDVKM.

This rearrangement joins TRBV9 to TRBJ2-6; TRBD1 matches at 7 bases. Trimming cost V 4 bases and J 0 bases; bases outside gene matches: 10. CDR3 length: 18 residues. The germline V gene has CDR1 SGDLS and CDR2 YYNGEE. This CDR3 reads CASSFRDRTLSGANVLTF. In DNA, the CDR3 is TGTGCCAGCAGCTTCCGGGACAGAACTCTCTCTGGGGCCAACGTCCTGACTTTC.

This chain joins TRBV2 and TRBJ1-1; 11 bases map to TRBD1. Trimming took 2 bases from V and 6 from J; bases not matched to a gene: 5. CDR3 length equals 15 residues. The germline CDR1 and CDR2 sequences are SNHLY and FYNNEI. CDR3 residues: CASSEMGGQGAEAFF. In DNA, the CDR3 is TGTGCCAGCAGTGAAATGGGGGGACAGGGGGCTGAAGCTTTCTTT.

CDR3 sequence reads: CASSVEGLAGTDTQYF. The CDR3 bases are TGTGCCAGCAGCGTCGAGGGACTGGCGGGCACAGATACGCAGTATTTT. This chain joins TRBV3-1 (or the pseudogene TRBV3-2) and TRBJ2-3, with a weak D call TRBD2 (6 bases). Germline V gene lookup returns CDR1 LGHDT and CDR2 YNNKEL (reference sequence). V shed 5 bases and J shed 1 base, with 16 bases lying between them. The CDR3 length is 16 residues.

This clone was recorded once. The junction shows a germline mismatch at one end, possibly a read error. The rearrangement uses TRBV6-5 and TRBJ1-1, with D tentatively TRBD1 (6 bases). The CDR3 spans 15 residues. Germline-derived CDR1 and CDR2 are MNHEY and SVGAGI. The CDR3 is CASSREGGRPSEAFF. In DNA form, the CDR3 reads TGTGCCAGCAGTCGCGAGGGGGGGAGGCCTTCTGAGGCTTTCTTT.

The chain combines TRBV5-1 with TRBJ2-1; 13 positions match TRBD2. The CDR3 spans 19 residues. Germline V lookup: CDR1 SGHRS, CDR2 YFSETQ. With 0 bases clipped from V and 0 bases from J, the junction kept 6 bases outside the gene matches. CDR3 in amino acids: CASSLGTSGGLSSYNEQFF. The CDR3 DNA sequence: TGCGCCAGCAGCTTGGGGACTAGCGGGGGACTTAGCTCCTACAATGAGCAGTTCTTC.

The chain joins TRBV4-3 to TRBJ1-2; TRBD1 might be the D (6 bases). Per the germline V gene, CDR1 is LGHNA and CDR2 is YSLEER. This CDR3 spans 14 amino acids. V lost 1 base to trimming and J lost 3 bases, with 9 bases between them. DNA of the CDR3: TGCGCCAGCAGCCAAGGGGGGGGCTACTATGGCTACACCTTC. It encodes CASSQGGGYYGYTF.

The chain recombines TRBV18 with TRBJ1-1; TRBD1 matches at 7 bases. Losses at the gene ends were 4 bases for V and 0 bases for J; bases not matched to a gene: 2. The germline V gene encodes CDR1 KGHSH and CDR2 LQKENI. This CDR3 spans 14 amino acids. The CDR3 sequence is CASSQQGLNTEAFF. CDR3 DNA sequence: TGTGCCAGCTCACAACAGGGGCTGAACACTGAAGCTTTCTTT.

This clone has just a few counts. Other nucleotide sequences in the sample specify the same CDR3. The chain has TRBV27 and TRBJ2-7; D is unresolved. The V gene's germline CDR1 is MNHEY and CDR2 SMNVEV (reference sequence). The CDR3 covers 14 residues. With 2 bases removed from V and 2 bases from J, the gap between germline ends came to 10 bases. The CDR3 here is CASSLRAYTYEQYF. The CDR3 coding sequence is TGTGCCAGCAGTTTACGCGCCTATACCTACGAGCAGTACTTC.

The rearrangement joins TRBV2 to TRBJ1-6; D uncertain. Trimming took off 1 base at V and 10 bases at J, with 14 bases between the two ends. CDR1 and CDR2 (germline): SNHLY, FYNNEI. The CDR3 length is 15 residues. The CDR3 DNA reads TGTGCCAGCAGTGAAGTCCATAATGAGCACTCACCCCTCCACTTT. This codes for CASSEVHNEHSPLHF.

This chain joins TRBV7-9 and TRBJ2-3; the D gene is possibly TRBD2 (5 bases). Trimming removed 4 bases from V and 2 bases from J, with 16 bases in between. The CDR3 runs 16 residues. The germline gives CDR1 SEHNR, CDR2 FQNEAQ (reference sequence). As DNA, the CDR3 is TGTGCCAGCAGCTCCGTCGGGATTTCGTCCACAGATACGCAGTATTTT. Its translation: CASSSVGISSTDTQYF. Combining the CDR3 with reference TRBV7-9 and TRBJ2-3 gives the whole variable domain DTGVSQNPRHKITKRGQNVTFRCDPISEHNRLYWYRQTLGQGPEFLTYFQNEAQLEKSRLLSDRFSAERPKGSFSTLEIQRTEQGDSAMYLCASSSVGISSTDTQYFGPGTRLTVL.

The genes are TRBV18 and TRBJ1-1; 8 bases are shared with TRBD1. Trimming took 1 base from V and 6 from J; bases not matched to a gene: 7. This CDR3 spans 15 amino acids. Germline V gene lookup returns CDR1 KGHSH and CDR2 LQKENI. The CDR3 here is CASSPRPDRVAEAFF. The CDR3, as DNA: TGTGCCAGCTCACCACGACCGGACAGGGTGGCTGAAGCTTTCTTT. Based on the CDR3 plus reference TRBV18 and TRBJ1-1, the full variable domain is NAGVMQNPRHLVRRRGQEARLRCSPMKGHSHVYWYRQLPEEGLKFMVYLQKENIIDESGMPKERFSAEFPKEGPSILRIQQVVRGDSAAYFCASSPRPDRVAEAFFGQGTRLTVV.

This chain joins TRBV5-1 and TRBJ1-1; no clear D gene. The V end lost 4 bases, the J end lost 0 bases, and 13 bases lay between the germline ends. CDR1 and CDR2 from the germline V gene are SGHRS and YFSETQ. The CDR3 consists of 15 residues. CDR3 region: CASSPEPGLNTEAFF. The CDR3 DNA sequence: TGCGCCAGCAGCCCCGAGCCGGGTTTGAACACTGAAGCTTTCTTT.

The CDR3 nucleotides read TGTGCCAGTAGTATAGAGGGGGGCTCCTACAATGAGCAGTTCTTC. Translated, it gives CASSIEGGSYNEQFF. This chain joins TRBV19 and TRBJ2-1; TRBD2 is a possible D gene (6 bases). Germline values: CDR1 LNHDA, CDR2 SQIVND (reference sequence). Trimming cost V 0 bases and J 0 bases, with 6 bases left between them. The CDR3 sequence is 15 residues long.

The genes are TRBV19 and TRBJ2-1; possibly TRBD1 for D (5 bases). V gave up 1 base and J gave up 4 bases, with 11 bases separating them. The V gene's germline CDR1 is LNHDA and CDR2 SQIVND (reference sequence). This CDR3 is 15 amino acids long. CDR3 nucleotide sequence: TGTGCCAGTAGTATAGGTGAAGGGGTATACAATGAGCAGTTCTTC. Translation gives CASSIGEGVYNEQFF.

The rearrangement joins TRBV5-6 to TRBJ2-1; 8 positions agree with TRBD1. Germline V gene lookup returns CDR1 SGHDT and CDR2 YYEEEE. The CDR3 sequence is 12 residues long. The trim removed 4 bases at V and 16 bases at J, leaving 10 bases unmatched. The CDR3 spells CASSAGQGREFF. The CDR3 DNA reads TGTGCCAGCAGCGCTGGACAGGGACGGGAATTCTTC.

The CDR3 sequence is CASSITGGVGEAFF. Here the CDR3 DNA reads TGTGCCAGTAGTATTACAGGGGGAGTTGGTGAAGCTTTCTTT. The V and J genes are TRBV19 and TRBJ1-1; 8 bases agree with TRBD1. CDR1 and CDR2 from the germline V gene are LNHDA and SQIVND (reference sequence). The CDR3 covers 14 residues. Unmatched junction bases numbered 7, after V lost 3 bases and J lost 7 bases.

The gene calls are TRBV5-6 and TRBJ2-7; tentatively, D is TRBD2 (6 bases). Germline V gene sequence: CDR1 SGHDT, CDR2 YYEEEE. The CDR3 has 15 residues. Trimming removed 1 base from V and 1 base from J, with 12 bases in between. CDR3 sequence (DNA): TGTGCCAGCAGCTTGACGGGGGACCCGTCCTACGAGCAGTACTTC. Translating gives CASSLTGDPSYEQYF.

The chain uses TRBV7-9 and TRBJ1-5; D not resolved. The germline V gene encodes CDR1 SEHNR and CDR2 FQNEAQ (reference sequence). V lost 4 bases, J lost 4 bases, and 17 bases lay in between. This CDR3 has 16 residues. This chain's CDR3 is CASSSQGQASNQPQHF. DNA for the CDR3: TGTGCCAGCAGCTCTCAAGGCCAGGCAAGTAATCAGCCCCAGCATTTT. Using reference TRBV7-9 and TRBJ1-5 for the parts outside the CDR3, the full variable domain is DTGVSQNPRHKITKRGQNVTFRCDPISEHNRLYWYRQTLGQGPEFLTYFQNEAQLEKSRLLSDRFSAERPKGSFSTLEIQRTEQGDSAMYLCASSSQGQASNQPQHFGDGTRLSIL.

The CDR3: CASSLVGSGTSWRDEQYF. For the CDR3, the DNA is TGCGCCAGCAGCTTGGTAGGGTCAGGGACTAGTTGGCGGGACGAGCAGTACTTC. V is TRBV5-1 and J is TRBJ2-7; 8 bases are shared with TRBD2. Germline CDR1 is SGHRS and CDR2 is YFSETQ. The CDR3 runs to 18 residues. V dropped 0 bases and J dropped 5; count of bases not matched to a gene: 16.

The V gene is TRBV10-1, the J gene TRBJ2-2; 8 bases line up with TRBD1. With 6 bases clipped from V and 7 bases from J, the junction kept 4 bases outside the gene matches. The CDR3 has 13 amino acids. CDR1 is WNHNN and CDR2 is SYGVQD in the germline V gene (reference sequence). CDR3 amino acids: CASSFGQGGELFF. The DNA for the CDR3 is TGCGCCAGCAGCTTCGGACAGGGCGGGGAGCTGTTTTTT.

V gene TRBV7-6 combines with J gene TRBJ1-6; D possibly corresponds to TRBD1 (6 bases). Trimming pared 5 bases from V and 0 bases from J, leaving 14 bases between. Germline CDR1 is SGHVS and CDR2 is FNYEAQ. The CDR3 is made up of 17 amino acids. The CDR3 DNA is TGTGCCAGCAGCCCGACAGGCCTCAGCTCCTATAATTCACCCCTCCACTTT. Its translation is CASSPTGLSSYNSPLHF. Variable domain in full (rest from reference TRBV7-6 and TRBJ1-6): GAGVSQSPRYKVTKRGQDVALRCDPISGHVSLYWYRQALGQGPEFLTYFNYEAQQDKSGLPNDRFSAERPEGSISTLTIQRTEQRDSAMYRCASSPTGLSSYNSPLHFGNGTRLTVT.

The rearrangement uses TRBV27 and TRBJ1-2, with D possibly matching TRBD1 (5 bases). From germline, CDR1 is MNHEY and CDR2 SMNVEV (reference sequence). The CDR3 is made up of 14 amino acids. V lost 4 bases and J 4 bases, leaving 13 bases between the germline ends. The CDR3 coding sequence is TGTGCCAGCAGTTCCGGCTTACAGGTCTATGGCTACACCTTC. This encodes CASSSGLQVYGYTF.

The rearrangement joins TRBV7-2 to TRBJ1-1; possibly TRBD1 for D (6 bases). The germline V gene has CDR1 SGHTA and CDR2 FQGNSA. V gave up 2 bases and J gave up 3 bases, with 13 bases separating them. The CDR3 covers 15 residues. The CDR3 loop reads CASSLFQGHDTEAFF. The DNA for the CDR3 is TGTGCCAGCAGCTTATTTCAGGGGCATGACACTGAAGCTTTCTTT.